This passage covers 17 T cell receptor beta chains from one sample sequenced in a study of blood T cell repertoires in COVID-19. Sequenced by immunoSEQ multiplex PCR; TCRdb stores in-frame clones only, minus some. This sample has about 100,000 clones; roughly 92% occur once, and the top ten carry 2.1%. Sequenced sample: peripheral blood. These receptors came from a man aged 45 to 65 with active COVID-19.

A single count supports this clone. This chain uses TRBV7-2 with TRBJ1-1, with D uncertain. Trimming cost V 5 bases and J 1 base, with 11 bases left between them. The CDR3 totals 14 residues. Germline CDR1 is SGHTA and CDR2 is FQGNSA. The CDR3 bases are TGTGCCAGCAGCCTAGGGTACGGGAACACTGAAGCTTTCTTT. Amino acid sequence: CASSLGYGNTEAFF.

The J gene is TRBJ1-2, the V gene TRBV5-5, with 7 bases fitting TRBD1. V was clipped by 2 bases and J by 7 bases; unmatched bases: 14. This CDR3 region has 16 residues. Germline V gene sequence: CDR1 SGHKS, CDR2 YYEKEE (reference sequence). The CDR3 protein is CASSFLDRARKVGYTF. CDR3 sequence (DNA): TGTGCCAGCAGCTTTCTTGACAGGGCCCGAAAAGTTGGCTACACCTTC.

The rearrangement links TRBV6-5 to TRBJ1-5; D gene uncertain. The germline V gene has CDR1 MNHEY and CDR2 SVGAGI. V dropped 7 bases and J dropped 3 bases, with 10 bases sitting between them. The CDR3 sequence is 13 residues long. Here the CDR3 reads CASMAVNNQPQHF. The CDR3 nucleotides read TGTGCCAGCATGGCTGTAAACAATCAGCCCCAGCATTTT.

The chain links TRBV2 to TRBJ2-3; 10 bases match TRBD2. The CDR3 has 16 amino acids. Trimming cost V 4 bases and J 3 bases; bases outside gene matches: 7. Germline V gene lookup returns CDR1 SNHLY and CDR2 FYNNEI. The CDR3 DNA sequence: TGTGCCAGCAGTGGACAGCGGGGGGGCGGGACAGATACGCAGTATTTT. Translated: CASSGQRGGGTDTQYF.

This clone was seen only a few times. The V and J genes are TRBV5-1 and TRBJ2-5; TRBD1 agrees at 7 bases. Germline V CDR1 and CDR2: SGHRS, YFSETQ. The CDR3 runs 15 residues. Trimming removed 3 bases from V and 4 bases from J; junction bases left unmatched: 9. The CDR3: CASSSTTGPPETQYF. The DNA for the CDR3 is TGCGCCAGCAGCTCAACGACAGGGCCCCCAGAGACCCAGTACTTC.

Written as DNA, the CDR3 is TGTGCCAGCAGTTACAGACAGGGAAGGACTGAAGCTTTCTTT. Translation: CASSYRQGRTEAFF. The chain employs TRBV6-6 and TRBJ1-1; the match to TRBD1 covers 7 bases. V shed 2 bases, J shed 5 bases, and the junction held 5 bases outside the gene matches. Germline V gene data show CDR1 as MNHNY and CDR2 as SVGAGI (reference sequence). The CDR3 covers 14 residues.

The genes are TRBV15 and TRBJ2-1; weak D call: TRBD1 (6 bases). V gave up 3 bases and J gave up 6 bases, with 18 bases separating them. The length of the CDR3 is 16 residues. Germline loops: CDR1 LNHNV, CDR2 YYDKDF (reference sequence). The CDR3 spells CATSSYRDTHGNEQFF. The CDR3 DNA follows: TGTGCCACCAGCAGCTACCGGGACACCCACGGCAATGAGCAGTTCTTC.

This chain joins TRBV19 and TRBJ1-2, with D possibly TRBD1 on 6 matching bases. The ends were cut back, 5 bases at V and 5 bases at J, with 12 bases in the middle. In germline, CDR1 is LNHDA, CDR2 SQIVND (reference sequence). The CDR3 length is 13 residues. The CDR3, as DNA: TGTGCCAGTAGTGCAGGGGCGTCATATGGCTACACCTTC. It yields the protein CASSAGASYGYTF.

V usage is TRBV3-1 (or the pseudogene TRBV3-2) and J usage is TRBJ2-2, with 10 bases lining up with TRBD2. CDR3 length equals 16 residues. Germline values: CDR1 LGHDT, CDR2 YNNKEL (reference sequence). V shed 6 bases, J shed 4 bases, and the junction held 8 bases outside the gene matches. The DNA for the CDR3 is TGTGCCAGCAGACCGAGCGGGAGGGTGGGCACCGGGGAGCTGTTTTTT. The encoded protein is CASRPSGRVGTGELFF.

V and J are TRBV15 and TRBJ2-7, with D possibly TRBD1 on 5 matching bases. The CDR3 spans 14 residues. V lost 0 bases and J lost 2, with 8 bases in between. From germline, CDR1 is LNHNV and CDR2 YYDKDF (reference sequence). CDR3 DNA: TGTGCCACCAGCAGAGATCAGGGTGCCTACGAGCAGTACGTC. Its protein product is CATSRDQGAYEQYV.

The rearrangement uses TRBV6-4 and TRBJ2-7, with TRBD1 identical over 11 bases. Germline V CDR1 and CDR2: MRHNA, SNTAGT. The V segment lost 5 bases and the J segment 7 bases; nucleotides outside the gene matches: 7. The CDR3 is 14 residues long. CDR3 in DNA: TGTGCCAGCAGTTGGACAGGGGGCGTGGGGGAGCAGTACGTC. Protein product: CASSWTGGVGEQYV.

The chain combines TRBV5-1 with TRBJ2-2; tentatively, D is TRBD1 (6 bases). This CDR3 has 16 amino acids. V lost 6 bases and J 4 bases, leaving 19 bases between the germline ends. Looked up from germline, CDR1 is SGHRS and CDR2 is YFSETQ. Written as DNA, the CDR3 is TGCGCCAGCAAGAGTTTGGGGGCGGTAGGCACCGGGGAGCTGTTTTTT. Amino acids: CASKSLGAVGTGELFF.

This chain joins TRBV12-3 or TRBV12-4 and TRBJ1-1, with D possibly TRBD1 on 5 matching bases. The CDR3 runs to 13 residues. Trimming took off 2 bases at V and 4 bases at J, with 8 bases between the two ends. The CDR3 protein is CASSLMGGTEAFF. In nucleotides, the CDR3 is TGTGCCAGCAGTTTAATGGGGGGCACTGAAGCTTTCTTT.

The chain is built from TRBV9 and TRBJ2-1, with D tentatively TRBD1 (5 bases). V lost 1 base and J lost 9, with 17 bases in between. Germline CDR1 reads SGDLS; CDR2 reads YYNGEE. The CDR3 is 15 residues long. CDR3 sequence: CASSVRGGFVGEQFF. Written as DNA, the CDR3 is TGTGCCAGCAGCGTAAGGGGTGGGTTTGTAGGTGAGCAGTTCTTC.

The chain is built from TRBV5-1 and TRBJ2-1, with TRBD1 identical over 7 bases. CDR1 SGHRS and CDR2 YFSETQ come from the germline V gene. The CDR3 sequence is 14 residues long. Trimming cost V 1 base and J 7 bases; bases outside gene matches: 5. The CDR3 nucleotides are TGCGCCAGCAGCTTGTATCAGGGGGATAATGAGCAGTTCTTC. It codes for CASSLYQGDNEQFF.

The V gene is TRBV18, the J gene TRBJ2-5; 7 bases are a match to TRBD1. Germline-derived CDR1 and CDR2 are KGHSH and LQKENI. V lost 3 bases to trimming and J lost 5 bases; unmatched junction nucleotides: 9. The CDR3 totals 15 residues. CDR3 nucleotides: TGTGCCAGCTCACCGGAAACAGGGGCGGAGGAGACCCAGTACTTC. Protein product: CASSPETGAEETQYF.

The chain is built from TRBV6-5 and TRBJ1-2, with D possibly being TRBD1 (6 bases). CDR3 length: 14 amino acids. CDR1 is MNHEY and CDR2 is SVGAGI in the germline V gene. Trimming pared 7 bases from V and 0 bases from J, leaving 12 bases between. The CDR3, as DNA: TGTGCCAGCACTCCGGGACACCCTAACTATGGCTACACCTTC. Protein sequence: CASTPGHPNYGYTF.